Following are 8 T cell receptor beta chains from one sample sequenced in a study of cytotoxic CD8 clonotypes in ibrutinib-treated CLL. Data came from immunoSEQ multiplex PCR; TCRdb stores just in-frame clones and leaves some out. The sample has about 29,000 clones, about three quarters seen once. The specimen was PBMCs, collected after 24 months of ibrutinib treatment. Every receptor here comes from a human donor with chronic lymphocytic leukemia.

J is TRBJ1-2 and V is TRBV23-1; TRBD1 aligns across 7 bases. TRBV23-1 is an ORF for which the function is uncertain. This CDR3 is built from 17 residues. Unmatched junction bases numbered 12, after V lost 1 base and J lost 4 bases. The CDR3: CASSQWVGDRTVYGYTF. The CDR3 nucleotides read TGCGCCAGCAGTCAATGGGTGGGGGACAGAACAGTCTATGGCTACACCTTC.

This chain connects TRBV30 to TRBJ1-1; no definite D call. The CDR3 has 15 amino acids. Germline-derived CDR1 and CDR2 are GTSNPN and SVGIG (reference sequence). The ends were cut back, 4 bases at V and 1 base at J, with 16 bases in the middle. The DNA for the CDR3 is TGTGCCTGGACAACCGGGCCCCGGGGGAACACTGAAGCTTTCTTT. Protein: CAWTTGPRGNTEAFF.

There are a few counts of this clone. The gene calls are TRBV27 and TRBJ2-2; D remains ambiguous. CDR1 is MNHEY, CDR2 SMNVEV, per germline (reference sequence). CDR3 length equals 14 residues. Trimming took off 8 bases at V and 6 bases at J, with 16 bases between the two ends. The CDR3 region has the DNA TGTGCCAGCCGGCCTGACACCCTTCCCGGGGAGCTGTTTTTT. This gives the protein CASRPDTLPGELFF.

The gene calls are TRBV6-4 and TRBJ2-3, with unresolved D. V was shortened by 4 bases and J by 3 bases, with 8 bases between the two germline ends. The CDR3 loop spans 13 amino acids. CDR1 MRHNA and CDR2 SNTAGT come from the germline V gene. In DNA, the CDR3 is TGTGCCAGCAGTGTAGAAGGGACAGATACGCAGTATTTT. Encoded protein: CASSVEGTDTQYF.

This clone occurred once. The CDR3 region has the DNA TGTGCCAGCAGCTTGGGGGGGCGAACGAGCTATGGCTACACCTTC. This codes for CASSLGGRTSYGYTF. The V and J genes are TRBV5-4 and TRBJ1-2; tentatively, D is TRBD1 (6 bases). Germline CDR1 and CDR2: SGHNT and YYREEE (reference sequence). V was shortened by 0 bases and J by 4 bases, with 13 bases between the two germline ends. CDR3 length equals 15 residues.

V and J are TRBV18 and TRBJ2-7; D is uncertain. This CDR3 region has 14 residues. Trimming stripped 2 bases from V and 12 bases from J, with 20 bases between. The germline gives CDR1 KGHSH, CDR2 LQKENI. CDR3 sequence (DNA): TGTGCCAGCTCACCAGCCGGTAACTACGAGACCTGGTACTTC. As protein: CASSPAGNYETWYF.

This clone has more than one count but fewer than ten. This chain connects TRBV9 to TRBJ2-7, with 8 bases identical to TRBD1. The germline V gene encodes CDR1 SGDLS and CDR2 YYNGEE. V shed 4 bases and J 0 bases; nucleotides not matched to a gene: 9. The CDR3 totals 16 residues. DNA of the CDR3: TGTGCCAGCAGCTCGAGACAGGGGTCCCCCTCCTACGAGCAGTACTTC. Amino acid sequence: CASSSRQGSPSYEQYF.

This clone occurred a few times. The rearrangement uses TRBV21-1 and TRBJ2-3; TRBD2 is taken as the D call from the table, unchecked against the DNA. TRBV21-1 is assigned pseudogene status. The CDR3 has 16 amino acids. CDR3 nucleotides: TGTGCCAGCAGCAAAGAGAAGCGGGGGGTGACAGATACGCAGTATTTT. This codes for CASSKEKRGVTDTQYF.